One sample yielded the 7 T cell receptor beta chains listed below, sequenced in a study of shared clonotypes between healthy human individuals. Produced via immunoSEQ multiplex PCR; TCRdb's table is partial and in-frame only. Here the sample spans about 1 million clones, approximately 70% being singletons. The specimen sequenced was memory CD4+ T cells sorted from blood. Subset described: CD45RA-negative fraction. These receptors all come from a young man in good health.

A few counts support this clone. This sequence joins TRBV21-1 and TRBJ2-5; TRBD2 is the table's D call and was not checked against the DNA. TRBV21-1 is assigned pseudogene status. The CDR3 runs 15 residues. The CDR3 DNA follows: TGTGCCAGCAGCGGGGGGTTTAATCATCAAGAGACCCAGTACTTC. Its protein product is CASSGGFNHQETQYF.

This clone was detected only once. The rearrangement uses TRBV6-1 and TRBJ1-1, with TRBD1 as a possible D gene (5 bases). Trimming shortened V by 0 bases and J by 6 bases, and 14 bases separated the two germline ends. Germline-derived CDR1 and CDR2 are MNHNS and SASEGT. The CDR3 covers 15 residues. The CDR3 sequence is CASSEAYPPRAEAFF. CDR3 in DNA: TGTGCCAGCAGTGAAGCTTACCCTCCCAGGGCTGAAGCTTTCTTT.

V gene TRBV12-5 combines with J gene TRBJ2-7; 7 bases align to TRBD1. The CDR3 totals 14 residues. Trimming cost V 6 bases and J 6 bases; bases outside gene matches: 11. Germline CDR1 and CDR2: LGHNT and FRNRAP. The CDR3 spells CASGPGQLRSEQYF. In DNA form, the CDR3 reads TGTGCTAGTGGCCCGGGACAGCTCCGTAGCGAGCAGTACTTC. Full variable domain (missing parts from reference TRBV12-5 and TRBJ2-7): DARVTQTPRHKVTEMGQEVTMRCQPILGHNTVFWYRQTMMQGLELLAYFRNRAPLDDSGMPKDRFSAEMPDATLATLKIQPSEPRDSAVYFCASGPGQLRSEQYFGPGTRLTVT.

The chain recombines TRBV27 with TRBJ1-6, with D uncertain. The CDR3 spans 16 residues. V was trimmed by 2 bases and J by 1 base, leaving 9 bases between them. Germline V lookup: CDR1 MNHEY, CDR2 SMNVEV (reference sequence). CDR3 protein: CASSLILGSYNSPLHF. Written as DNA, the CDR3 is TGTGCCAGCAGTTTAATCCTAGGGTCCTATAATTCACCCCTCCACTTT.

The chain combines TRBV5-6 with TRBJ2-7; no firm D call. CDR3 length: 15 residues. The germline V gene has CDR1 SGHDT and CDR2 YYEEEE. The V end was cut by 0 bases, the J end by 1 base, with 11 bases between. The chain's CDR3 is CASSLATLVSYEQYF. CDR3 bases: TGTGCCAGCAGCTTGGCGACGCTGGTTTCCTACGAGCAGTACTTC.

V and J are TRBV7-2 and TRBJ1-4; a weak D match, TRBD1 (5 bases). Trimming cost V 4 bases and J 3 bases, with 12 bases left between them. Germline assignment: CDR1 SGHTA and CDR2 FQGNSA. The CDR3 has 15 amino acids. The CDR3 region has the DNA TGTGCCAGCAGCTCTACCGGGACGGCTAATGAAAAACTGTTTTTT. It is translated as CASSSTGTANEKLFF.

The chain couples TRBV5-1 to TRBJ2-3; 10 bases fit TRBD1. The CDR3 covers 16 residues. V dropped 1 base and J dropped 4; count of bases not matched to a gene: 6. Per germline, CDR1 SGHRS and CDR2 YFSETQ. DNA of the CDR3: TGCGCCAGCAGCTTGAAAGAGACAGGGGGCGCAGATACGCAGTATTTT. Translated: CASSLKETGGADTQYF.